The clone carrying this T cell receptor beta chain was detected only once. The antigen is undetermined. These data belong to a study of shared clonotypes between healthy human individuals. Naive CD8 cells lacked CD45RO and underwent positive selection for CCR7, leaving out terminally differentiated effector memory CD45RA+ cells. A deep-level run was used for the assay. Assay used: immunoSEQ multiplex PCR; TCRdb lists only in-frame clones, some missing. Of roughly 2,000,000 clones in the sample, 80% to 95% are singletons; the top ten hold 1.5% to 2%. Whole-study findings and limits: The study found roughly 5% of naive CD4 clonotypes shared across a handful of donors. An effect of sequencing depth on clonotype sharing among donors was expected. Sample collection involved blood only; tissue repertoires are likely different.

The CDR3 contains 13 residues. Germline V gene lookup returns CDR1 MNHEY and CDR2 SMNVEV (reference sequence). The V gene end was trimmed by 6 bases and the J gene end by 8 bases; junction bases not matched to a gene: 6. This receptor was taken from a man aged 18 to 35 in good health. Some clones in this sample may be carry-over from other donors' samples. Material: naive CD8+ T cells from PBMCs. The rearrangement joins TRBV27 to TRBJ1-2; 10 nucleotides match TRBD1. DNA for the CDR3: TGTGCCAGCAGACTGGGACAGGGGACAGGCTACACCTTC. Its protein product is CASRLGQGTGYTF.